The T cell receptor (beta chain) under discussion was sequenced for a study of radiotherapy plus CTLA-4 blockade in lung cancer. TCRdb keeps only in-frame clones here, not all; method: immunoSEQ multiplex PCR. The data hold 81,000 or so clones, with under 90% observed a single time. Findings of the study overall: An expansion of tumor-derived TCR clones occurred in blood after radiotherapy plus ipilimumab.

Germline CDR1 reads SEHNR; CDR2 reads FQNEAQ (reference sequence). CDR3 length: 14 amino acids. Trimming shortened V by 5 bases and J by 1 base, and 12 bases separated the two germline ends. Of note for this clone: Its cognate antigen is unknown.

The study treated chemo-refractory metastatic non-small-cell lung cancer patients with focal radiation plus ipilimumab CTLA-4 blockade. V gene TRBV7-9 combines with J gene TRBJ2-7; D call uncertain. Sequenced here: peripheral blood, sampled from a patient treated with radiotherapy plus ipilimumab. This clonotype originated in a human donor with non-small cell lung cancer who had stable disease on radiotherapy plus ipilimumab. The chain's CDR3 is CASSPRSRSYEQYF. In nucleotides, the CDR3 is TGTGCCAGCAGCCCCCGGAGTAGGTCCTACGAGCAGTACTTC.